Presented here are 19 T cell receptor beta chains from one specimen sequenced in a study of human T cells and chemical hapten exposure. Time point given: patch test 2, 6 weeks after DPC sensitization. Treatment meaning: therapeutic diphenylcyclopropenone sensitization with weekly scalp DPC. TCRdb used MiXCR to reprocess the RACE reads, holding one entry per CDR3 protein. This sample has some 350,000 distinct CDR3 sequences, with around 6% found just once. Sequencing was performed on whole blood, taken in connection with sensitization to the hapten diphenylcyclopropenone (DPC). Receptors originate from a woman aged 18-29 years with alopecia areata. Some clones in this sample may be carry-over from other donors' samples.

This clonotype has more than one count but fewer than ten. The chain recombines TRBV20-1 with TRBJ1-6, with D maybe TRBD1 (5 bases). CDR1 and CDR2 (germline): DFQATT, SNEGSKA (reference sequence). The V and J ends lost 8 bases and 5 bases respectively, with 16 bases between them. The CDR3 covers 14 residues. The CDR3 DNA reads as TGCAGTCCATCGGGGCAGGGAAATAATTCACCCCTCCACTTT. It translates to CSPSGQGNNSPLHF.

This clonotype was detected ten times or more. The chain carries TRBV4-2 and TRBJ2-1, with 8 bases that match TRBD2. From germline, CDR1 is LGHNA and CDR2 YNFKEQ. The CDR3 has 15 amino acids. V was clipped by 6 bases and J by 1 base; unmatched bases: 5. The CDR3 region has the DNA TGTGCCAGCAGGTTAGCGGGGCTATCCTACAATGAGCAGTTCTTC. It specifies CASRLAGLSYNEQFF.

This clonotype was seen a single time. The rearrangement links TRBV20-1 to TRBJ2-6; TRBD1 matches 8 bases. This CDR3 is built from 18 residues. V trimming: 0 bases; J trimming: 0 bases; junction bases outside the gene matches: 7. From germline, CDR1 is DFQATT and CDR2 SNEGSKA (reference sequence). CDR3 region: CSARDPGQGNSGANVLTF. The CDR3 DNA is TGCAGTGCTAGAGATCCAGGACAGGGAAACTCTGGGGCCAACGTCCTGACTTTC.

This clonotype showed up just a few times. This chain connects TRBV5-4 to TRBJ2-1, with D tentatively TRBD2 (6 bases). V lost 3 bases, J lost 10 bases, and 8 bases lay in between. This CDR3 has 11 amino acids. Germline V gives CDR1 SGHNT, CDR2 YYREEE (reference sequence). CDR3 bases: TGTGCCAGCAGCTCCGCGGGGGAGCAGTTCTTC. Residues: CASSSAGEQFF.

This clonotype showed up just a few times. V usage is TRBV10-3 and J usage is TRBJ1-2; TRBD1 matches 8 bases. The CDR3 is 16 residues long. Trimming took 0 bases from V and 7 from J; bases not matched to a gene: 10. Germline V gives CDR1 ENHRY, CDR2 SYGVKD. Here the CDR3 reads CAISESKAGGIFGYTF. DNA of the CDR3: TGTGCCATCAGTGAGTCGAAGGCAGGGGGCATTTTTGGCTACACCTTC.

This sequence joins TRBV5-4 and TRBJ1-2; 7 bases fit TRBD1. This CDR3 is 16 amino acids long. V trimming: 4 bases; J trimming: 0 bases; junction bases outside the gene matches: 9. CDR1 and CDR2 (germline): SGHNT, YYREEE (reference sequence). The CDR3 DNA is TGTGCCAGCAGCCTGGGAGGACAGGCGACTAACTATGGCTACACCTTC. Translated, it gives CASSLGGQATNYGYTF. Using reference TRBV5-4 and TRBJ1-2 for the parts outside the CDR3, the full variable domain is ETGVTQSPTHLIKTRGQQVTLRCSSQSGHNTVSWYQQALGQGPQFIFQYYREEENGRGNFPPRFSGLQFPNYSSELNVNALELDDSALYLCASSLGGQATNYGYTFGSGTRLTVV.

The CDR3 DNA reads as TGTGCCAGCTCACCCAGCCAAGGGGAACGGGCGGCTAATGAAAAACTGTTTTTT. Amino acids: CASSPSQGERAANEKLFF. This chain connects TRBV18 to TRBJ1-4; a possible D gene is TRBD1 (5 bases). Between the trimmed V and J ends, which lost 3 bases and 3 bases, there was a span of 20 bases. The germline V gene has CDR1 KGHSH and CDR2 LQKENI. This CDR3 spans 18 amino acids.

This chain joins TRBV3-1 and TRBJ2-3, with 8 bases fitting TRBD2. After removal of 0 bases from V and 1 base from J, the junction contained 6 bases not matched to a gene. CDR1 and CDR2 from the germline V gene are LGHDT and YNNKEL (reference sequence). The CDR3 is 17 residues long. The DNA for the CDR3 is TGTGCCAGCAGCCAAGATCTGGGCGGGGGGCGCACAGATACGCAGTATTTT. Its translation: CASSQDLGGGRTDTQYF.

This clonotype was seen a handful of times. This chain uses TRBV9 with TRBJ2-5; TRBD2 matches 14 bases. The junction had 8 bases not matched to a gene; V was cut back by 2 bases and J by 5 bases. This CDR3 spans 17 amino acids. CDR1 is SGDLS, CDR2 YYNGEE, per germline. CDR3: CASSVGTSGGHRETQYF. The CDR3 bases are TGTGCCAGCAGCGTCGGGACTAGCGGGGGCCACCGGGAGACCCAGTACTTC. Variable domain in full (rest from reference TRBV9 and TRBJ2-5): DSGVTQTPKHLITATGQRVTLRCSPRSGDLSVYWYQQSLDQGLQFLIQYYNGEERAKGNILERFSAQQFPDLHSELNLSSLELGDSALYFCASSVGTSGGHRETQYFGPGTRLLVL.

This clonotype was counted many times. The CDR3 loop reads CASSLGAQAGYTF. The CDR3 nucleotides are TGCGCCAGCAGCTTGGGGGCCCAAGCGGGCTACACCTTC. The chain joins TRBV5-1 to TRBJ1-2; D unclear. The CDR3 totals 13 residues. The germline V gene has CDR1 SGHRS and CDR2 YFSETQ. V was trimmed by 0 bases and J by 8 bases, leaving 11 bases between them. Based on the CDR3 plus reference TRBV5-1 and TRBJ1-2, the full variable domain is KAGVTQTPRYLIKTRGQQVTLSCSPISGHRSVSWYQQTPGQGLQFLFEYFSETQRNKGNFPGRFSGRQFSNSRSEMNVSTLELGDSALYLCASSLGAQAGYTFGSGTRLTVV.

This clonotype was seen at least ten times. V is TRBV3-1 and J is TRBJ2-3; 8 bases are shared with TRBD2. V trimming: 4 bases; J trimming: 2 bases; junction bases outside the gene matches: 8. There are 16 residues in the CDR3. Germline CDR1 reads LGHDT; CDR2 reads YNNKEL (reference sequence). The CDR3 DNA follows: TGTGCCAGCAGCCGACTATTAGCGGGACCCACAGATACGCAGTATTTT. Its protein product is CASSRLLAGPTDTQYF.

The chain has TRBV4-3 and TRBJ2-1, with 8 bases matching TRBD1. J was trimmed by 4 bases and V by 0 bases; bases with no gene match: 8. Germline V gives CDR1 LGHNA, CDR2 YSLEER. CDR3 length equals 17 residues. DNA of the CDR3: TGCGCCAGCAGCCAAGATACGCGGACAGGGTTTTACAATGAGCAGTTCTTC. Translation: CASSQDTRTGFYNEQFF.

This clonotype has more than one count but fewer than ten. This rearrangement joins TRBV3-1 to TRBJ1-1, with D tentatively TRBD1 (5 bases). V dropped 0 bases and J dropped 3 bases, with 11 bases sitting between them. CDR1 LGHDT and CDR2 YNNKEL come from the germline V gene (reference sequence). There are 15 residues in the CDR3. The CDR3 nucleotides are TGTGCCAGCAGCCAAGAATGGGGCTTGGACACTGAAGCTTTCTTT. This sequence encodes CASSQEWGLDTEAFF.

In this sample, this clonotype turned up many times. The CDR3 spells CASSLSSRDGGWGGYTF. CDR3 DNA sequence: TGTGCCAGCAGCCTATCGTCCCGGGACGGAGGCTGGGGTGGCTACACCTTC. This chain uses TRBV5-5 with TRBJ1-2; possible D gene TRBD1, 5 bases. Germline V gives CDR1 SGHKS, CDR2 YYEKEE (reference sequence). The V end lost 4 bases, the J end lost 7 bases, and 26 bases lay between the germline ends. The CDR3 sequence is 17 residues long.

In its sample, this clonotype was seen a few times. The chain recombines TRBV20-1 with TRBJ2-3, with 7 bases identical to TRBD2. V lost 5 bases, J lost 3 bases, and 11 bases stayed unmatched. Per the germline V gene, CDR1 is DFQATT and CDR2 is SNEGSKA (reference sequence). CDR3 length: 15 amino acids. The CDR3 nucleotides read TGCAGTGCTCACTACGGGGCGGGGGTTACAGATACGCAGTATTTT. Translating it yields CSAHYGAGVTDTQYF.

This clonotype was seen more than once but under ten times. Here the CDR3 DNA reads TGCAGCGTTGAAACGGAGACAGGGGCCACTGAAGCTTTCTTT. Residues: CSVETETGATEAFF. J is TRBJ1-1 and V is TRBV29-1; 8 bases align to TRBD1. The germline V gene encodes CDR1 SQVTM and CDR2 ANQGSEA. V lost 2 bases and J lost 4; bases outside the gene matches: 6. The CDR3 loop spans 14 amino acids.

The chain joins TRBV6-5 to TRBJ1-1, with D unclear. Germline-derived CDR1 and CDR2 are MNHEY and SVGAGI. This CDR3 region has 15 residues. V was pared by 0 bases and J by 1 base, with 9 bases between. DNA of the CDR3: TGTGCCAGCAGTTACTCGAAGGCGGGGAACACTGAAGCTTTCTTT. This gives the protein CASSYSKAGNTEAFF.

This clonotype was found a few times. This chain uses TRBV28 with TRBJ2-3; TRBD2 agrees at 9 bases. J lost 4 bases, V lost 7 bases, and 18 bases had no gene match. The V gene's germline CDR1 is MDHEN and CDR2 SYDVKM. This CDR3 spans 18 amino acids. The CDR3 DNA reads as TGTGCCAGCAACCTAGGGGACGTGGCGGGGGGGCCGGCAGATACGCAGTATTTT. Its protein product is CASNLGDVAGGPADTQYF.

This clonotype was counted ten times or more. V is TRBV4-3 and J is TRBJ2-2; D is perhaps TRBD1 (6 bases). Germline V gene data show CDR1 as LGHNA and CDR2 as YSLEER. V was clipped by 0 bases and J by 2 bases, with 16 bases between them. The CDR3 loop spans 18 amino acids. CDR3 region: CASSQDLSRGGNTGELFF. For the CDR3, the DNA is TGCGCCAGCAGCCAAGATCTATCCAGGGGCGGCAACACCGGGGAGCTGTTTTTT.